This record covers a single TCR beta chain. Its antigen is not identified. The data derive from a study of T cell repertoires in cytomegalovirus infection. Study-level results: CMV-specific TCR beta clonotypes restricted by HLA-C were the ones dominating the ex vivo response.

The germline V gene encodes CDR1 SGHVS and CDR2 FQNEAQ. V shed 1 base and J 5 bases; nucleotides not matched to a gene: 14. CDR3 size: 18 residues. TCRdb redid the calling of the reads with MiXCR, one entry per CDR3 protein. This sample has about 110,000 distinct CDR3 sequences; under 50% occur once, and the top ten carry roughly 74%. The source of this sequence is a human donor in good health (CMV status not recorded). Some clones in this sample may be carry-over from other donors' samples. The sequencing here drew on CD8+ T cells from cultured PBMCs, taken from culture after CMV antigen stimulation. The V and J genes are TRBV7-8 and TRBJ2-5, with 9 bases lining up with TRBD2. CDR3 amino acids: CASSLGDVRGGFGETQYF. The DNA for the CDR3 is TGTGCCAGCAGCTTAGGAGATGTGCGGGGGGGCTTCGGGGAGACCCAGTACTTC.